This T cell receptor (beta chain) was sequenced in a study of blood T cell repertoires in COVID-19. Study information: Spain, Italy and the United States supplied samples that represented acute and convalescent COVID-19. The analysed material was cDNA or gDNA that came from T cells, B-cell-depleted T cells, or PBMCs.

Per the study methods: The assay estimated nucleated cells by amplifying reference gene primers. Generated by immunoSEQ multiplex PCR, the TCRdb table keeps only in-frame clones and is missing some. The V and J calls and clone size come from that table; D and trimming were worked out from the DNA. The profile shows over 60,000 clones, over 85% of them singletons. Germline V gene lookup returns CDR1 LGHDT and CDR2 YNNKEL (reference sequence). CDR3 length: 15 residues. With 0 bases removed from V and 2 bases from J, the gap between germline ends came to 8 bases. This clone was found once. Sequencing was carried out using peripheral blood. J is TRBJ1-3 and V is TRBV3-1 (or the pseudogene TRBV3-2), with D possibly matching TRBD1 (5 bases). The sequence was obtained from a woman of 80 years or more with active or convalescent COVID-19. CDR3 DNA sequence: TGTGCCAGCAGCCAAGAAGGGGCTGCTGGAAACACCATATATTTT. Translating gives CASSQEGAAGNTIYF.